These T cell receptor beta chains were read from a single sample in a study of post-analysis software for immune sequencing data. TCRdb ran MiXCR on the PCR reads and lists one entry per CDR3 protein. The sample consists of roughly 600,000 distinct CDR3 sequences, about 40% of them appearing once. Sequencing was done on a sample of blood. These receptors originate from a girl aged 10 to 17 with multiple sclerosis. Both conserved end residues are part of each CDR3. The D gene is left open where the match is weak. The size of a clone is reported for some rows only, either as once, few or many, or as a class for expanded clones.

J gene,clone size,V gene,D gene,CDR3 length,CDR3 DNA,CDR3 protein
TRBJ1-2,-,TRBV12-3/TRBV12-4,TRBD1,14,TGTGCCAGCAGTCCGGACAGGGCTTTCTATGGCTACACCTTC,CASSPDRAFYGYTF
TRBJ1-5,-,TRBV12-3/TRBV12-4,TRBD1,20,TGTGCCAGCAGCTATCTTCAGGGGGCGCAGGATCGATATAGCAATCAGCCCCAGCATTTT,CASSYLQGAQDRYSNQPQHF
TRBJ2-7,once,TRBV12-3/TRBV12-4,TRBD1,16,TGTGCCAGCAGTCGTAGTGAAGGGACAGGGTCCCACGAGCAGTACTTC,CASSRSEGTGSHEQYF
TRBJ2-1,-,TRBV10-3,-,15,TGTGCCATCAGTTCAGACAGCAGCTCCTACAATGAGCAGTTCTTC,CAISSDSSSYNEQFF
TRBJ2-1,-,TRBV7-2,TRBD2,16,TGTGCCAGCAGCTTTCAGGGACTAGCGGGAAGCAATGAGCAGTTCTTC,CASSFQGLAGSNEQFF
TRBJ1-1,few,TRBV7-6,-,13,TGTGCCAGCAGCTTTGTCTGGAACACTGAAGCTTTCTTT,CASSFVWNTEAFF
TRBJ2-7,-,TRBV27,-,14,TGTGCCAGCAGACCGCATTATAGGGCCTACGAGCAGTACTTC,CASRPHYRAYEQYF
TRBJ2-3,-,TRBV20-1,-,13,TGCAGTGCTAGCGGGAGTGGACCAGATACGCAGTATTTT,CSASGSGPDTQYF
TRBJ2-1,few,TRBV20-1,TRBD2,14,TGCAGTGCGGCGACTAGCGGGAGATTGGATGAGCAGTTCTTC,CSAATSGRLDEQFF
TRBJ2-4,few,TRBV12-3/TRBV12-4,-,15,TGTGCCAGCAGTTTCTCCTACGTGCAGGGCGGCATTCAGTACTTC,CASSFSYVQGGIQYF
TRBJ1-4,few,TRBV20-1,-,14,TGCAGTGTCGCCGGGGGCGGGGATAATGAAAAACTGTTTTTT,CSVAGGGDNEKLFF
TRBJ1-1,-,TRBV5-1,TRBD1,15,TGCGCCAGCAGCGCAGGGGGCGGAGTGAACACTGAAGCTTTCTTT,CASSAGGGVNTEAFF
TRBJ2-1,few,TRBV10-3,-,13,TGTGCCATCAGTCCCAGAGACATAGGCGAGCAGTTCTTC,CAISPRDIGEQFF
TRBJ2-1,-,TRBV3-1,TRBD1,13,TGTGCCAGCAGCTACGGACAGGGGAATGAGCAGTTCTTC,CASSYGQGNEQFF
TRBJ2-7,-,TRBV30,TRBD1,16,TGTGCCTGGAGTGTCCAATTTCGGACAGGGGCCTACGAGCAGTACTTC,CAWSVQFRTGAYEQYF
TRBJ1-5,-,TRBV12-3/TRBV12-4,-,13,TGTGCCAGCATGTCTTTTAGCAATCAGCCCCAGCATTTT,CASMSFSNQPQHF
TRBJ2-1,-,TRBV7-2,TRBD1,14,TGTGCCAGCACCCGGGCGACAGGGAACAATGAGCAGTTCTTC,CASTRATGNNEQFF
TRBJ2-1,-,TRBV7-3,TRBD2,15,TGTGCCAGCAGCTTAGGACTAGCGGGTTACAATGAGCGGTTCTTC,CASSLGLAGYNERFF
TRBJ2-1,-,TRBV12-3/TRBV12-4,-,15,TGTGCCAGCAGTTTACTAGAGGAGAGCTACAATGAGCAGTTCTTC,CASSLLEESYNEQFF
TRBJ2-2,-,TRBV7-3,-,17,TGTGCCAGCAGCCCACGCCCGATGGACGGTAACACCGGGGAGCTGTTTTTT,CASSPRPMDGNTGELFF
TRBJ2-5,few,TRBV12-3/TRBV12-4,TRBD2,20,TGTGCCAGCAGTTTGGCGTTTGAGGGCGCTAGCGGGAGTTCACCGGGGGAGCAGTACTTC,CASSLAFEGASGSSPGEQYF
TRBJ2-7,-,TRBV12-3/TRBV12-4,TRBD2,16,TGTGCCAGCAGCCCAATTTGGCGGGAGGATCACTACGAGCAGTACTTC,CASSPIWREDHYEQYF
TRBJ2-1,-,TRBV27,TRBD2,15,TGTGCCAGCAGTTTGGCGGGAGTCCTCTACAATGAGCAGTTCTTC,CASSLAGVLYNEQFF
TRBJ2-1,-,TRBV10-3,TRBD2,14,TGTGCCATCAGTGATTCGGCTAGCGGCAATGAGCAGTTCTTC,CAISDSASGNEQFF
TRBJ2-7,few,TRBV12-3/TRBV12-4,-,14,TGTGCCAGCAGTTTCGGGGGCCCAATCTACGAGCAGTACTTC,CASSFGGPIYEQYF
TRBJ2-5,-,TRBV29-1,TRBD2,16,TGCAGCGTTCTTCTAATTCCGGGACTAGCATCGGAGACCCAGTACTTC,CSVLLIPGLASETQYF
TRBJ2-7,-,TRBV12-3/TRBV12-4,-,15,TGTGCCAGCAGAAAAGGGAGGATAGGGACCTACGAGCAGTACTTC,CASRKGRIGTYEQYF
TRBJ2-7,-,TRBV7-2,TRBD1,15,TGTGCCAGCAGCTTAACGGGACAGGGTGTCTACGAGCAGTACTTC,CASSLTGQGVYEQYF
TRBJ1-1,-,TRBV7-9,TRBD1,16,TGTGCCAGCAGCTCCCGGGACAGGGGGCGCAGATCTGAAGCTTTCTTT,CASSSRDRGRRSEAFF
TRBJ2-5,-,TRBV5-1,TRBD2,15,TGCGCCAGCACCGGACTAGCGGGTGTCCAGGAGACCCAGTACTTC,CASTGLAGVQETQYF
TRBJ2-7,few,TRBV11-3,-,16,TGTGCCAGCAGCTTAGATTTCAGGCAGGGGAACTACGAGCAGTACTTC,CASSLDFRQGNYEQYF
TRBJ2-5,-,TRBV12-3/TRBV12-4,-,13,TGTTCCAGCAGTTTCACGGGGGCTGAGACCCAGTACTTC,CSSSFTGAETQYF
TRBJ2-2,-,TRBV5-1,-,17,TGCGCCAGCAGCTTGGCCGAGCGACTAGGTCGAACCGGGGAGCTGTTTTTT,CASSLAERLGRTGELFF
TRBJ1-5,once,TRBV24-1,TRBD1,14,TGTGCCACCAGCGGGACAGGGGCGAGTCAGCCCCAGCATTTT,CATSGTGASQPQHF
TRBJ2-1,-,TRBV12-3/TRBV12-4,TRBD2,12,TGTGCCGATCTGACGGGGAGGGGTGAGCAGTTCTTC,CADLTGRGEQFF
TRBJ1-4,once,TRBV6-6,TRBD1,16,TGCGCCAGCAGCCCTATCGCGGACAGGGTGGGGCGAAAACTGTTTTTT,CASSPIADRVGRKLFF
TRBJ2-5,-,TRBV7-2,TRBD2,15,TGTGCCAGCAGCCAACAAAGCGGGGGCGGGGAGACCCAGTACTTC,CASSQQSGGGETQYF
TRBJ2-7,-,TRBV5-1,-,10,TGCGCCAGCAGCTGCTACGAGCAGTACTTC,CASSCYEQYF
TRBJ2-7,-,TRBV10-1,TRBD2,16,TGCGCCAGCAGTGATATGAGCGGGGGCTACACCTACGAGCAGTACTTC,CASSDMSGGYTYEQYF
TRBJ2-7,once,TRBV9,-,14,TGTGCCAGCGGCGTAGGTCTTGAGCGGGACGAGCAGTACTTC,CASGVGLERDEQYF
TRBJ2-1,-,TRBV20-1,TRBD2,14,TGCAGTGCTAGACGTCTAGCGGGTTACAATGAGCAGTTCTTC,CSARRLAGYNEQFF
TRBJ1-6,-,TRBV12-3/TRBV12-4,TRBD1,16,TGTGCCAGCAGTTTTGCGAGACAAGGGGGCAGAATTCCCCTCCACTTT,CASSFARQGGRIPLHF
TRBJ2-7,-,TRBV12-3/TRBV12-4,-,15,TGTGCCAGCAGTTTCCTAGGGACCCCCTCCTACGAGCAGTACTTC,CASSFLGTPSYEQYF